This record looks at one T cell receptor beta chain sequence and its context. Its antigen is currently unknown. V gave up 1 base and J gave up 2 bases; unmatched junction bases: 7. Germline CDR1 and CDR2: LGHNA and YSLEER. This CDR3 contains 17 residues. This sample is part of a study of post-analysis software for immune sequencing data. Study-wide background: Recorded disease courses covered relapsing-remitting, secondary progressive and progressive-relapsing multiple sclerosis. Some patients had no subtype annotation. Regarding the study as a whole: Clustering by F measure revealed strong co-clustering among samples prepared together in one batch. Those with multiple sclerosis, the patient group, showed significantly lower normalized Chao1 diversity than controls. Among roughly 5 TRBV segments more frequent in patients than controls were TRBV5-6, TRBV5-1 and TRBV20-1.

The TCR beta cDNA libraries carried unique molecular identifiers. One entry per CDR3 protein results from TCRdb running MiXCR on the PCR reads. The sample yields roughly 670,000 distinct CDR3 sequences, approximately 60% seen once. This receptor was obtained from a girl aged 2-10 years with multiple sclerosis. This chain connects TRBV4-3 to TRBJ2-1; the match to TRBD2 covers 8 bases. The sequencing sample was made of blood. The CDR3 loop is CASSQGLSGVAYNEQFF. The CDR3 region has the DNA TGCGCCAGCAGCCAAGGCCTTAGCGGGGTAGCCTACAATGAGCAGTTCTTC.